This T cell receptor beta chain was documented in a study of identical twins. Study results and caveats: Surplus twin overlap in beta out-of-frame sequences was less pronounced. Zero-insertion analyses were open to partial confounding by invariant MAIT and iNKT cells. In drawing conclusions, the study used cross-sectional statistical analysis and did not follow the same donors.

TCRdb independently ran MiXCR on the 5' RACE reads; one entry per CDR3 protein. The table includes some 730,000 distinct CDR3 sequences, 15% to 20% detected once. This CDR3 contains 15 residues. Germline lookup yields CDR1 SQVTM and CDR2 ANQGSEA. The germline V and J ends were trimmed by 6 bases and 2 bases, with 16 bases remaining between them. Only a few counts were recorded for this clonotype. The target antigen is unknown. These sequences were also reported in another study, on T cells expressing NK-cell markers. That investigation notes: Whether expanded NKG2C-expressing T cell clones recognize HCMV is unknown.

Material: PBMCs. The receptor's source is a woman aged 18-29 years in good health. The chain is built from TRBV29-1 and TRBJ2-2; D gene ambiguous. CDR3 nucleotides: TGCAGCGTCGGTAGACACGGGCGAAACACCGGGGAGCTGTTTTTT. Amino acids: CSVGRHGRNTGELFF.